These 6 T cell receptor beta chains were sequenced from one sample in a study of cytomegalovirus exposure and HLA in healthy donors. Assay: immunoSEQ multiplex PCR; the TCRdb copy retains only in-frame clones and omits some. The sample lists about 63,000 clones; roughly 90% were seen once. The specimen sequenced was PBMCs. The receptors were gathered from a woman aged 18-29 years in good health and CMV-seronegative.

J is TRBJ2-1 and V is TRBV6-1; 7 nucleotides align to TRBD1. The CDR3 length is 14 residues. CDR1 and CDR2 (germline): MNHNS, SASEGT. Trimming removed 9 bases from V and 1 base from J; junction bases left unmatched: 6. CDR3 residues: CASLLTGSYNEQFF. For the CDR3, the DNA is TGTGCCAGTCTTTTGACAGGGTCCTACAATGAGCAGTTCTTC.

The V gene is TRBV2, the J gene TRBJ2-5, with 9 bases identical to TRBD1. Germline loops: CDR1 SNHLY, CDR2 FYNNEI. After removal of 3 bases from V and 1 base from J, the junction contained 6 bases not matched to a gene. The CDR3 sequence is 16 residues long. The CDR3 reads CASSEVGQGIQETQYF. CDR3 nucleotide sequence: TGTGCCAGCAGTGAGGTGGGACAGGGTATCCAAGAGACCCAGTACTTC. Full variable domain (rest looked up from reference TRBV2 and TRBJ2-5): EPEVTQTPSHQVTQMGQEVILRCVPISNHLYFYWYRQILGQKVEFLVSFYNNEISEKSEIFDDQFSVERPDGSNFTLKIRSTKLEDSAMYFCASSEVGQGIQETQYFGPGTRLLVL.

This clone turned up a few times. The CDR3 coding sequence is TGTGCCACTACGGGGACAGATCAGCCCCAGCATTTT. It specifies CATTGTDQPQHF. V and J are TRBV19 and TRBJ1-5, with 7 bases lining up with TRBD1. Germline assignment: CDR1 LNHDA and CDR2 SQIVND (reference sequence). This CDR3 is 12 amino acids long. Trimming took 10 bases from V and 5 from J; bases not matched to a gene: 5.

The gene calls are TRBV4-2 and TRBJ2-3, with 11 bases that match TRBD2. This CDR3 has 20 residues. Losses at the gene ends were 0 bases for V and 2 bases for J; bases not matched to a gene: 13. Per germline, CDR1 LGHNA and CDR2 YNFKEQ. CDR3 bases: TGTGCCAGCAGCCAAGAATTAGCCCGTGGACTAGCGGGCTACACAGATACGCAGTATTTT. It encodes CASSQELARGLAGYTDTQYF.

This clone was recorded only once. The J gene is TRBJ1-6, the V gene TRBV27; 9 positions agree with TRBD1. The germline gives CDR1 MNHEY, CDR2 SMNVEV (reference sequence). J was trimmed by 9 bases and V by 6 bases; bases with no gene match: 15. The CDR3 covers 17 residues. In nucleotides, the CDR3 is TGTGCCAGCAGCCTACTGACCATGGACAGGGGAAGTTCACCCCTCCACTTT. This translates into CASSLLTMDRGSSPLHF.

This chain links TRBV7-9 with TRBJ1-2; perhaps TRBD1 as D (5 bases). Trimming removed 1 base from V and 8 bases from J, with 11 bases in between. Germline-derived CDR1 and CDR2 are SEHNR and FQNEAQ (reference sequence). The length of the CDR3 is 13 residues. In DNA form, the CDR3 reads TGTGCCAGCAGCTTAGTCGCAGGGCACGGCTACACCTTC. Amino acids: CASSLVAGHGYTF.